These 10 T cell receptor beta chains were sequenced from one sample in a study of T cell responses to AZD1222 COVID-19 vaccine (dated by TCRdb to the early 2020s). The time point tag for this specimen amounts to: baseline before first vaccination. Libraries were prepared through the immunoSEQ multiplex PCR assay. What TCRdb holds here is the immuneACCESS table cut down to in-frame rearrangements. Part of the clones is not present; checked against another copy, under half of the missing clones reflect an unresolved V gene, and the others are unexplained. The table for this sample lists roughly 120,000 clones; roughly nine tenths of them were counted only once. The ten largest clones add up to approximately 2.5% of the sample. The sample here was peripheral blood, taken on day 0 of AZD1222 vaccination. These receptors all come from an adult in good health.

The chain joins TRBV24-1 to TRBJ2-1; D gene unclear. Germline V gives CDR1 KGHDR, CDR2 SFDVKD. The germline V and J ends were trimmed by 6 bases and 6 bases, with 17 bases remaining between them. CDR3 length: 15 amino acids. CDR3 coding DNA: TGTGCCACCAGTAGTACGCCCCCCGGACCCAATGAGCAGTTCTTC. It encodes CATSSTPPGPNEQFF.

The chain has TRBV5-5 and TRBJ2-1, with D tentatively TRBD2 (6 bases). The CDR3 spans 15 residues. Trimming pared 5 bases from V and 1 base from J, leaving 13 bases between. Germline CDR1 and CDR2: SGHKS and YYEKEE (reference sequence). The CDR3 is CASRATGLSYNEQFF. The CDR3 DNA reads TGTGCCAGCAGAGCCACGGGACTGTCCTACAATGAGCAGTTCTTC.

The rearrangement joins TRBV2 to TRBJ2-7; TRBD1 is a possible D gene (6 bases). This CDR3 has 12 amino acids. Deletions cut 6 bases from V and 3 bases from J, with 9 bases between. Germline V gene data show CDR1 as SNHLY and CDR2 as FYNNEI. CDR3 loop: CASREQGYEQYF. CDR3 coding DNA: TGTGCCAGCAGGGAACAGGGCTACGAGCAGTACTTC. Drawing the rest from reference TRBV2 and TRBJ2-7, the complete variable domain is EPEVTQTPSHQVTQMGQEVILRCVPISNHLYFYWYRQILGQKVEFLVSFYNNEISEKSEIFDDQFSVERPDGSNFTLKIRSTKLEDSAMYFCASREQGYEQYFGPGTRLTVT.

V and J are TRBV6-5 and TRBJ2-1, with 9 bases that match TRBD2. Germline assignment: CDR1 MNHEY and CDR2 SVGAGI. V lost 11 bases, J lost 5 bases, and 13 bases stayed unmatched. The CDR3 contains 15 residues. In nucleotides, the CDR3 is TGTGCCGCCAAAAAAGCGGGAGGACCCAACAATGAGCAGTTCTTC. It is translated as CAAKKAGGPNNEQFF.

The DNA for the CDR3 is TGTGCCAGCAGCCAAAACTCAGCTAGCGGCCAAGAGACCCAGTACTTC. Translating it yields CASSQNSASGQETQYF. This chain connects TRBV4-2 to TRBJ2-5; 7 bases agree with TRBD2. The V gene's germline CDR1 is LGHNA and CDR2 YNFKEQ. CDR3 size: 16 residues. V dropped 2 bases and J dropped 1; count of bases not matched to a gene: 7.

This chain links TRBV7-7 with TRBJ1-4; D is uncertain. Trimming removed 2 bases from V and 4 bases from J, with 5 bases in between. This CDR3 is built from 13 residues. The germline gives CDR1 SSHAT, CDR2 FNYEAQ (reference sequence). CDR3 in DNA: TGTGCCAGCAGCTTACAGCTTAATGAAAAACTGTTTTTT. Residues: CASSLQLNEKLFF.

The CDR3: CASSKIELPDTQYF. DNA for the CDR3: TGCGCCAGTTCGAAAATTGAACTACCAGATACGCAGTATTTT. V and J are TRBV5-1 and TRBJ2-3; D is undetermined. Germline-derived CDR1 and CDR2 are SGHRS and YFSETQ. The CDR3 runs 14 residues. The V gene lost 8 bases and the J gene lost 4 bases, with 17 bases spanning the gap.

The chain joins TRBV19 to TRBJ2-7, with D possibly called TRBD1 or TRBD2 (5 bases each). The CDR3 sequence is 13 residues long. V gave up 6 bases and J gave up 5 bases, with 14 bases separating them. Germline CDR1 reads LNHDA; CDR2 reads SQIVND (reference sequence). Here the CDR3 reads CASRVAGTHEQYF. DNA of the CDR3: TGTGCCAGTAGGGTGGCAGGGACCCACGAGCAGTACTTC.

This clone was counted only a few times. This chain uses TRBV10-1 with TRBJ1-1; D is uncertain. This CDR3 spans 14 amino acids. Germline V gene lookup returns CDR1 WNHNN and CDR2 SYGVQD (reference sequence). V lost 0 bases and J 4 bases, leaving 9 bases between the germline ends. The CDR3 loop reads CASSESTWGTEAFF. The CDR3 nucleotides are TGCGCCAGCAGTGAGTCGACGTGGGGCACTGAAGCTTTCTTT.

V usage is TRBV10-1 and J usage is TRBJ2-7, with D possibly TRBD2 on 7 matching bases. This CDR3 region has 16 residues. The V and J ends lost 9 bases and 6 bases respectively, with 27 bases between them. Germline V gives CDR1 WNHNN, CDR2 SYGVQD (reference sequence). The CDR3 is CARGGGCTGTPPEQYF. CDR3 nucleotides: TGCGCCAGAGGGGGGGGGTGCACCGGGACACCGCCCGAGCAGTACTTC.